Each of the 7 T cell receptor beta chains below was sequenced from the same sample in a study of blood T cell repertoires in COVID-19. The table came from immunoSEQ multiplex PCR; TCRdb's copy has only in-frame clones and leaves some out. The sample yields 84,000 or so clones, nearly 90% seen once. Material for sequencing was peripheral blood. Receptors were obtained from a man aged 65 to 85 with acute or convalescent COVID-19.

V gene TRBV5-1 combines with J gene TRBJ2-1; 12 nucleotides align to TRBD2. Germline CDR1 SGHRS, CDR2 YFSETQ. V was pared by 4 bases and J by 10 bases, with 9 bases of the junction left unmatched. This CDR3 is built from 15 residues. CDR3 region: CASSLAGGRILEQFF. DNA of the CDR3: TGCGCCAGCAGCCTAGCGGGGGGGCGAATACTAGAGCAGTTCTTC.

The chain combines TRBV19 with TRBJ2-1; D is unclear. The V end was cut by 7 bases, the J end by 10 bases, with 35 bases between. The germline gives CDR1 LNHDA, CDR2 SQIVND (reference sequence). The CDR3 is made up of 19 amino acids. The chain's CDR3 is CASIGTVNTMTVTYGEQFF. In nucleotides, the CDR3 is TGTGCCAGTATTGGAACTGTTAATACAATGACGGTGACCTACGGGGAGCAGTTCTTC.

This chain connects TRBV15 to TRBJ1-4; 7 bases align to TRBD1. Germline V CDR1 and CDR2: LNHNV, YYDKDF (reference sequence). The V segment lost 1 base and the J segment 5 bases; nucleotides outside the gene matches: 7. The CDR3 has 16 amino acids. The CDR3 DNA follows: TGTGCCACCAGCAGAGGTCTGACAGGGTCCAATGAAAAACTGTTTTTT. Translated, it gives CATSRGLTGSNEKLFF.

This clone was observed a handful of times. The chain combines TRBV2 with TRBJ2-7; maybe TRBD1 (5 bases). The V gene lost 4 bases and the J gene lost 1 base, with 8 bases spanning the gap. The CDR3 is 13 residues long. Germline lookup yields CDR1 SNHLY and CDR2 FYNNEI. CDR3 DNA sequence: TGTGCCAGCAGTGGGACACCATCCTACGAGCAGTACTTC. This sequence encodes CASSGTPSYEQYF.

This clone appeared once. The chain is built from TRBV19 and TRBJ2-2; 8 bases map to TRBD1. From germline, CDR1 is LNHDA and CDR2 SQIVND (reference sequence). Trimming cost V 4 bases and J 9 bases; bases outside gene matches: 13. The CDR3 has 16 amino acids. In nucleotides, the CDR3 is TGTGCCAGTAGTACCCAATCGACAGGGGCGGGGCGGGAGCTGTTTTTT. Encoded protein: CASSTQSTGAGRELFF.

This chain links TRBV18 with TRBJ2-3, with D perhaps matching TRBD2 (6 bases). V lost 1 base, J lost 2 bases, and 10 bases lay in between. The CDR3 has 15 amino acids. Germline V gene data show CDR1 as KGHSH and CDR2 as LQKENI. The CDR3: CASSPLAGNTDTQYF. CDR3 sequence (DNA): TGTGCCAGCTCACCACTTGCGGGGAACACAGATACGCAGTATTTT.

The gene calls are TRBV24-1 and TRBJ1-1; TRBD1 is a possible D gene (5 bases). The V gene lost 5 bases and the J gene lost 3 bases, with 9 bases spanning the gap. CDR3 size: 13 residues. Germline lookup yields CDR1 KGHDR and CDR2 SFDVKD. This CDR3 is CATSGPGDTEAFF. The CDR3 region has the DNA TGTGCCACCAGTGGGCCGGGGGACACTGAAGCTTTCTTT.